This T cell receptor beta chain was documented in a study of blood T cell repertoires in COVID-19. Study overall: The origin of the acute and convalescent COVID-19 samples was the United States, Italy and Spain. Sources were T cells, B-cell-depleted T cells, or PBMCs; the material itself was cDNA or gDNA.

In the study's own analysis: The authors estimated nucleated cell counts from reference gene primer amplification. Repertoires were generated with immunoSEQ multiplex PCR, while TCRdb's copy carries only in-frame clones and drops some. That table is the source of V, J and clone size, and D and trimming were worked out from the DNA. Among some 220,000 clones listed, 75% to 85% were seen once. The V gene's germline CDR1 is MNHEY and CDR2 SMNVEV (reference sequence). The CDR3 consists of 16 residues. J was trimmed by 7 bases and V by 1 base; bases with no gene match: 5. Patients at the Seattle site were enrolled during active infection and followed longitudinally.

The clonotype originates from a woman aged 70-85 years with COVID-19, enrolled during active disease. The J gene is TRBJ2-2, the V gene TRBV27, with 11 positions matching TRBD1. Source material: peripheral blood. The CDR3 region has the DNA TGTGCCAGCAGTTTATGGACAGGGGGCAAGGGCGGGGAGCTGTTTTTT. Translated, it gives CASSLWTGGKGGELFF.